This T cell receptor (beta chain) appears in the sequencing data of a study of blood T cell repertoires in COVID-19 (dated by TCRdb to the early 2020s). Concerning the study at large: Collaborator samples came from the United States, Italy and Spain and covered acute and convalescent phases of COVID-19. The repertoires were released in a freely available public database intended as a resource for research on the immune response to SARS-CoV-2. Where available, HLA class I and class II types were obtained from metadata supplied by the sample provider rather than from assay-based typing. The dataset comprised deeply sampled blood TCRbeta repertoires from subjects exposed to, actively infected with, or recovered from COVID-19. The samples were drawn from the first 160 participants of the ongoing ImmuneRACE study and from roughly 1,300 subjects provided by 6 global collaborators. The prospective study material was composed of cDNA or gDNA derived from T cells, B-cell-depleted T cells, or PBMCs. The sample metadata nearly always contained a de-identified subject ID, COVID-19 status, age in years and sex.

TCRbeta CDR3 regions were amplified from genomic DNA using the immunoSEQ Assay, a bias-controlled multiplex PCR. The authors' pipeline ran thus. Nucleated cell counts per sample were estimated from amplification of reference gene primers within the assay. To quantify the absolute abundance of each unique TCRbeta CDR3 rearrangement, sequence reads were collapsed and filtered. Productive Simpson clonality was computed per sample as the square root of Simpson's diversity index over productive rearrangements. As stored in TCRdb, this immuneACCESS dataset retains in-frame rearrangements with V and J assigned. A fraction of the clones does not appear; measured against another copy, unresolved V genes explain less than half of the discrepancy, and the remainder lacks a known reason. The V and J calls and clone size are taken from that table; D and trimming were inferred from the DNA. Recorded for this sample are approximately 200,000 clones; approximately 84% of them occurred a single time. The ten largest clones represent 6.9% of the sample.

Points the paper makes about the study in general: How much clinical and demographic metadata was included differed by source and by participant, and the metadata was provided uncurated.

The junction carries 11 bases between V and J, which are trimmed by 6 bases and 0 bases respectively. Reading the germline V gene gives CDR1 MDHEN and CDR2 SYDVKM. From the cysteine up to the phenylalanine, the CDR3 has a length of 14 residues. The only DNA kept is the CDR3, 42 bases in frame from the first base. The collaborating institutions used their own protocols to collect whole blood in K2EDTA tubes. For TCRbeta analysis, collaborator samples were shipped as frozen whole blood, as isolated PBMCs, or as DNA extracted from either sample type. To note about this clone: The antigen it recognizes is unknown. No clone much larger than this one lies a single base away; base qualities are absent.

Sequenced: peripheral blood. The receptor's source is a human donor with acute or convalescent COVID-19. The donor label of this sample is uncertain. The chain couples TRBV28 to TRBJ1-1; the D gene is unclear. The DNA sequence is as follows: TGTGCCAGCAGCACAGCCGAAATGAACACTGAAGCTTTCTTT. Translated, this is CASSTAEMNTEAFF.